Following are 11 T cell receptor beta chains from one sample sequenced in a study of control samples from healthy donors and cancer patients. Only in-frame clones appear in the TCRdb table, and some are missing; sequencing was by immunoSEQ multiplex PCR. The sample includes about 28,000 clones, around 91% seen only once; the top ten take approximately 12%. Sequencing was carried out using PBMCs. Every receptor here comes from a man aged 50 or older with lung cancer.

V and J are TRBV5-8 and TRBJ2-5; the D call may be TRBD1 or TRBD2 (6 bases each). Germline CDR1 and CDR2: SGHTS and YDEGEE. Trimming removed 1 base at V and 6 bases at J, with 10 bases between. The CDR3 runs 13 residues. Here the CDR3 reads CASSLLGGKTQYF. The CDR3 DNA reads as TGTGCCAGCAGCTTGTTAGGGGGGAAGACCCAGTACTTC. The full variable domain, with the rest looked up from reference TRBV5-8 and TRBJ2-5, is EAGVTQSPTHLIKTRGQQATLRCSPISGHTSVYWYQQALGLGLQFLLWYDEGEERNRGNFPPRFSGRQFPNYSSELNVNALELEDSALYLCASSLLGGKTQYFGPGTRLLVL.

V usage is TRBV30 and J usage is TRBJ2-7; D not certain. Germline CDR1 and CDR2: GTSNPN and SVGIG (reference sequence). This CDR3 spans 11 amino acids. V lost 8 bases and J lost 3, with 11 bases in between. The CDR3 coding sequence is TGTGCCGCAGGAGCCCACTACGAGCAGTACTTC. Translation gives CAAGAHYEQYF.

In nucleotides, the CDR3 is TGTGCCAGCAGTTTAGAAAGGGGGCAGCCCCAGCATTTT. Translated, it gives CASSLERGQPQHF. This chain uses TRBV27 with TRBJ1-5; tentative D call: TRBD1 (6 bases). Trimming stripped 2 bases from V and 7 bases from J, with 9 bases between. From germline, CDR1 is MNHEY and CDR2 SMNVEV (reference sequence). CDR3 length: 13 amino acids.

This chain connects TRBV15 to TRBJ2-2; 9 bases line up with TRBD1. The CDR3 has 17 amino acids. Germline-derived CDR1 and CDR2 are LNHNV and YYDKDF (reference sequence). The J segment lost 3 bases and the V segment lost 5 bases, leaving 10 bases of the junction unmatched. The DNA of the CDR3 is TGTGCCACCAGCCCCCGGAGGGGACAGGGATACACCGGGGAGCTGTTTTTT. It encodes CATSPRRGQGYTGELFF.

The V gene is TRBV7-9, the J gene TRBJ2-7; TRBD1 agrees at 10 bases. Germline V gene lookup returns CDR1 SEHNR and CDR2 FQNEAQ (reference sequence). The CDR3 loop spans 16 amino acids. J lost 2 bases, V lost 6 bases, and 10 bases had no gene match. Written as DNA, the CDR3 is TGTGCCAGCAGTGAGCTAGGGACAGGGGTGACCTACGAGCAGTACTTC. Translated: CASSELGTGVTYEQYF.

The CDR3 bases are TGTGCCACCAGTGATTTGTATGAGGGAGGGGAGACCCAGTACTTC. It specifies CATSDLYEGGETQYF. The V call is TRBV24-1, the J call TRBJ2-5; 7 bases map to TRBD2. Germline assignment: CDR1 KGHDR and CDR2 SFDVKD. With 0 bases clipped from V and 5 bases from J, the junction kept 5 bases outside the gene matches. This CDR3 has 15 amino acids.

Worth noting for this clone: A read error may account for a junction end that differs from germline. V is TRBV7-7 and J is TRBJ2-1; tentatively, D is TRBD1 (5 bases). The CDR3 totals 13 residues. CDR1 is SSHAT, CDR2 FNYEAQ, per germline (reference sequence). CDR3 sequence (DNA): TGTGCTAGCAGCCCCGCGGTAGGGGCTGAGCAGTTCTTC. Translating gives CASSPAVGAEQFF.

CDR3 coding DNA: TGTGCCAGCAGTCCCCGAAGTCGGACAGGGGAGGTATTGGCGGCACCTGAGCAGTTCTTC. Residues: CASSPRSRTGEVLAAPEQFF. J is TRBJ2-1 and V is TRBV6-6, with TRBD1 matching 9 bases. Germline lookup yields CDR1 MNHNY and CDR2 SVGAGI (reference sequence). CDR3 size: 20 residues. The J segment lost 9 bases and the V segment lost 5 bases, leaving 26 bases of the junction unmatched.

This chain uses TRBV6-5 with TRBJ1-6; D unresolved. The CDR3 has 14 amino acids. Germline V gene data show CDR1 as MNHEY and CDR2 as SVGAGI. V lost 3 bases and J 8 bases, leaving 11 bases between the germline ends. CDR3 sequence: CASSYRGWDSPLHF. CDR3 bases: TGTGCCAGCAGTTATCGCGGCTGGGATTCACCCCTCCACTTT.

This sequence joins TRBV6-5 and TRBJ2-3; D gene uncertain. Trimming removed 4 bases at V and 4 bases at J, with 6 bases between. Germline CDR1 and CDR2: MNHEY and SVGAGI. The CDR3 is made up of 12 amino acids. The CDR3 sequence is CASSSGPDTQYF. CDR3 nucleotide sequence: TGTGCCAGCAGTTCCGGACCAGATACGCAGTATTTT.

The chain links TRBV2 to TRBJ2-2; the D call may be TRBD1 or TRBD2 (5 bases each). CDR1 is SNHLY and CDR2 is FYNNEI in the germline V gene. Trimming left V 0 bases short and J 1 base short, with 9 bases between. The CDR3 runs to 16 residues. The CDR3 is CASSEASGRNTGELFF. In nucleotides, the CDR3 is TGTGCCAGCAGTGAAGCATCAGGGAGGAACACCGGGGAGCTGTTTTTT.